The entry below describes one TCR beta chain. What it binds is not known. The data were taken from a study of T cells in Graves' hyperthyroidism and ophthalmopathy. Study-wide results and limits: Blood also showed most of the thyroid clonotypes that were expanded above 0.001.

The CDR3 contains 13 residues. V lost 7 bases and J lost 4; bases outside the gene matches: 4. CDR1 and CDR2 (germline): MNHEY, SMNVEV (reference sequence). RNA transcripts served as the template for amplifying TCR beta CDR3 regions. TCR CDR3 regions were first amplified by RT-PCR with HTBI primers. From the multiplex PCR reads, TCRdb called clonotypes with MiXCR, one entry per CDR3 protein. The table shows 500,000 or so distinct CDR3 sequences, with 15% to 20% occurring only once. This sequence joins TRBV27 and TRBJ1-5; 7 bases map to TRBD1. The specimen sequenced was blood. The receptor comes from a woman aged 18-29 years with Graves' ophthalmopathy. In DNA form, the CDR3 reads TGTGCCAGCACAGGGGGTTTTAATCAGCCCCAGCATTTT. Translation: CASTGGFNQPQHF.